This entry features one T cell receptor beta chain sequence. No cognate antigen has been identified for it. Per-nucleotide qualities are absent, and no much larger clonotype sits a single base away. Library method: PCR. Sequencing relied on an Illumina HiSeq 2500. Unique molecular identifiers were incorporated into TCR beta cDNA libraries to reduce PCR and sequencing biases. Approximately 500,000 cDNA molecules were obtained per 1 to 10 million input T cells, so each molecule approximated one T cell. Patient libraries were prepared and sequenced with the same protocol used for the earlier healthy control dataset. Samples belonging to the same batch were prepared together, multiplexed and sequenced on a shared HiSeq lane. Processing in the source paper ran as follows. MIGEC handled the raw barcoded reads, throwing out single-read molecular identifier groups before consensus assembly and CDR3 extraction. Clonotype tables were post-analysed with VDJtools, normalizing diversity by down-sampling all datasets to the smallest sample size. Repertoire overlap clustering matched CDR3 amino acid but not nucleotide sequences to correct batch-related cross-sample contamination. The public reads were quality trimmed at Q25 with fastp and then assembled into clones with MiXCR by TCRdb, keeping productive beta chains. Each CDR3 protein gets just one entry, which takes the most common genes and DNA from the rows behind it. The V and J calls here are based on TCRdb, not the publication. Recorded for this sample are 650,000 to 900,000 distinct CDR3 sequences; about 45% of them occurred a single time. The top ten clones comprise approximately 5% of the sample.

This specimen comes from a study of post-analysis software for immune sequencing data (dated by TCRdb to 2015 to 2017). Broadly, across the study: Relapsing-remitting, secondary progressive and progressive-relapsing multiple sclerosis were recorded as disease courses, and subtype annotation was lacking for some patients. Patient repertoires were compared against about a dozen previously published healthy control repertoires from donors aged roughly 6 to 28 years. A subset of samples was prepared in parallel using single-end sample barcoding, then pooled and co-amplified after Illumina adapter ligation. Here is what the overall study found, with its caveats: Multiple sclerosis patients had significantly lower normalized Chao1 diversity than controls, a result that suggests substantial peripheral T-cell clonal expansion. Several TRBV segments, including TRBV5-6, TRBV5-1 and TRBV20-1, were significantly more frequent in patients than controls. The multiple sclerosis patient group was slightly younger than the control group. Direct clustering with F measure showed strong co-clustering of samples prepared in the same batch, prompting a batch-effect correction.

Measured from the cysteine to the phenylalanine, the CDR3 is 13 residues long. The retained sequence is limited to the CDR3, 39 bases, with the frame set at the first base. V and J are truncated by 9 bases and 2 bases respectively, leaving an intervening sequence of 12 bases. CDR1 and CDR2 are read off the germline V gene as KGHDR and SFDVKD. TCR beta repertoires were profiled from peripheral blood of over 10 young patients with multiple sclerosis to demonstrate the VDJtools post-analysis software. The patients with multiple sclerosis were children and adolescents between about 6 and 15 years of age.

The receptor was isolated from a girl between 5 and 17 years old with multiple sclerosis. The chain links TRBV24-1 with TRBJ1-1; the D gene lacks a confident call. The sequencing sample was made of blood. The CDR3 protein: CATSARLNTEAFF. The nucleotides read TGTGCCACCTCAGCCCGGCTCAACACTGAAGCTTTCTTT.